This record looks at one T cell receptor beta chain sequence and its context. This clone was detected only once. Its antigen is unknown. No much larger clone exists at a distance of one base, and base qualities are not known. This specimen comes from a study of blood T cell repertoires in COVID-19 (dated by TCRdb to 2018 to 2021). With respect to the entire study: The collaborator samples originated in the United States, Italy and Spain and spanned the acute and convalescent phases of COVID-19. A freely available public database, intended as a resource for researchers studying the immune response to SARS-CoV-2, is where the repertoires were released. The samples were drawn from the first 160 participants of the ongoing ImmuneRACE study and from 1,254 subjects provided by 6 global collaborators. Sample metadata almost always included a de-identified subject ID, COVID-19 status, age in years and sex. The dataset comprised deeply sampled blood TCRbeta repertoires from subjects exposed to, actively infected with, or recovered from COVID-19. The prospective study material was composed of cDNA or gDNA derived from T cells, B-cell-depleted T cells, or PBMCs. Where available, HLA class I and class II types were obtained from metadata supplied by the sample provider rather than from assay-based typing.

Participants in the prospective study were enrolled through a virtual design, were aged roughly 18 to 100 years, and lived in about two dozen United States geographic areas. Cohort assignment in the prospective study relied on participant-reported clinical history from a screening survey and a study questionnaire. Recovered participants in ImmuneRACE Cohort 3 were defined by two consecutive negative NP/OP PCR tests, clearance by a healthcare professional, or resolution of symptoms. In the prospective study, mobile phlebotomists collected whole blood, serum and a nasopharyngeal or oropharyngeal swab from each participant. Prospective study participants could optionally give additional blood draws and questionnaires over an approximately two-month period. Blood samples from the prospective study were shipped frozen or at room temperature prior to DNA extraction. V is reduced by 7 bases and J by 8 bases, leaving a spacing of 20 bases between them. The germline V gene (reference sequence) gives CDR1 as LGHDT and CDR2 as YNNKEL. The CDR3 has 14 amino acids, counting the end cysteine and phenylalanine. This entry keeps only the CDR3 DNA: 42 bases, framed from base 1.

The immunoSEQ Assay, a bias-controlled multiplex PCR, was used to amplify TCRbeta CDR3 regions from genomic DNA. For the original study's pipeline: The number of nucleated cells in each sample was estimated by amplification of reference gene primers within the assay. To quantify the absolute abundance of each unique TCRbeta CDR3 rearrangement, sequence reads were collapsed and filtered. For each sample, productive Simpson clonality was calculated as the square root of Simpson's diversity index over productive rearrangements. Held by TCRdb, this immuneACCESS table contains in-frame sequences only and omits some clones. Under half of the omission traces to an unresolved V gene where checked; the cause of the rest is unknown. V, J and clone size were drawn from that table, and D and trimming were deduced from the DNA. In this sample the table shows about 160,000 clones, roughly 80% of which occur a single time. The ten most abundant clones make up around 3.7% of the sample.

Here is what the overall study found, with its caveats: How much clinical and demographic metadata was included differed by source and by participant, and the metadata was provided uncurated.

This chain joins TRBV3-1 (or the pseudogene TRBV3-2) to TRBJ1-2, with the D gene not clear enough to name. The specimen was PBMCs or T cells enriched from blood (not recorded which). The clonotype comes from a woman aged 55-69 years who had recovered from COVID-19. This receptor carries the CDR3 CASTSVGDRRGYTF. The DNA is TGTGCCAGCACCTCAGTGGGCGACCGGAGGGGCTACACCTTC.